These T cell receptor beta chains were read from a single sample in a study of blood T cell repertoires in COVID-19. Clones were sequenced by immunoSEQ multiplex PCR, and TCRdb holds only the in-frame ones, with some missing. The table records 85,000 to 130,000 clones, roughly nine tenths of them present only once. Specimen: peripheral blood. The receptors were gathered from a human donor in a cohort sampled during active COVID-19. CDR3s include the opening cysteine and the closing phenylalanine or tryptophan. The D gene is left open where the match is weak. Where a row states a size, it is once, few, many or the class of an expanded clone; other rows omit it.

v_call: TRBV11-2; clone_size: -; j_call: TRBJ2-3; d_call: -; cdr3_nt: TGTGCCAGCAGCCGACGAGGAAGGGGCCGCACAGATACGCAGTATTTT; cdr3_aa: CASSRRGRGRTDTQYF
v_call: TRBV3-1/TRBV3-2; clone_size: -; j_call: TRBJ1-2; d_call: -; cdr3_nt: TGTGCCAGCACACTAGGGCAGAATAGTGGCTACACCTTC; cdr3_aa: CASTLGQNSGYTF
v_call: TRBV11-3; clone_size: -; j_call: TRBJ1-2; d_call: -; cdr3_nt: TGTGCCAGCAGCTTAGTTTGGGACTCCGGCTACACCTTC; cdr3_aa: CASSLVWDSGYTF
v_call: TRBV5-1; clone_size: -; j_call: TRBJ2-3; d_call: -; cdr3_nt: TGCGCCAGCAGCTTGGGGGGGGAACCCTCCTCAGATACGCAGTATTTT; cdr3_aa: CASSLGGEPSSDTQYF
v_call: TRBV12-3/TRBV12-4; clone_size: -; j_call: TRBJ2-1; d_call: -; cdr3_nt: TGTGCCAGCGGGGGGGCGGGGAATGAGCAGTTCTTC; cdr3_aa: CASGGAGNEQFF
v_call: TRBV4-3; clone_size: -; j_call: TRBJ2-3; d_call: -; cdr3_nt: TGCGCCAGATACCTACCGGGACTGAGCACAGATACGCAGTATTTT; cdr3_aa: CARYLPGLSTDTQYF
v_call: TRBV7-9; clone_size: -; j_call: TRBJ1-2; d_call: -; cdr3_nt: TGTGCCAGCAGCTTGATCGAGGGTAGCTATGGCTACACCTTC; cdr3_aa: CASSLIEGSYGYTF
v_call: TRBV29-1; clone_size: once; j_call: TRBJ2-7; d_call: -; cdr3_nt: TGCAGCGTTGGTTACGCGTGGCTGGGAGGCTCCTACGAGCAGTACTTC; cdr3_aa: CSVGYAWLGGSYEQYF
v_call: TRBV9; clone_size: -; j_call: TRBJ1-3; d_call: TRBD1; cdr3_nt: TGTGCCAGCAGCTCCGCGGACAGGGCTGGAAACACCATATATTTT; cdr3_aa: CASSSADRAGNTIYF
v_call: TRBV27; clone_size: -; j_call: TRBJ2-1; d_call: -; cdr3_nt: TGTGCCAGCAGTTCCCTCTCATCCTATGATGAGCAGTTCTTC; cdr3_aa: CASSSLSSYDEQFF
v_call: TRBV19; clone_size: few; j_call: TRBJ1-2; d_call: TRBD1; cdr3_nt: TGTGCCAGTAGTCCCACAGGGGCCAATGGCTACACCTTC; cdr3_aa: CASSPTGANGYTF
v_call: TRBV28; clone_size: -; j_call: TRBJ2-7; d_call: TRBD2; cdr3_nt: TGTGCCAGCAGTTTAATAGCGGGAGAAGGATGGGAGCAGTACTTC; cdr3_aa: CASSLIAGEGWEQYF
v_call: TRBV28; clone_size: -; j_call: TRBJ2-7; d_call: TRBD2; cdr3_nt: TGTGCCAGCAGTTTGACTAGCGGGGGGGCTTCCGAGCAGTACTTC; cdr3_aa: CASSLTSGGASEQYF
v_call: TRBV11-1; clone_size: -; j_call: TRBJ2-1; d_call: -; cdr3_nt: TGTGCCAGCAGCTTAGGTGGGCTCTCCTACAATGAGCAGTTCTTC; cdr3_aa: CASSLGGLSYNEQFF
v_call: TRBV7-6; clone_size: -; j_call: TRBJ2-3; d_call: TRBD1; cdr3_nt: TGTGCCAGCAGCTCCGGACAGGGAACAGATACGCAGTATTTT; cdr3_aa: CASSSGQGTDTQYF
v_call: TRBV4-3; clone_size: few; j_call: TRBJ1-5; d_call: -; cdr3_nt: TGCGCCAGCAGCCCTGCGGGGAATCAGCCCCAGCATTTT; cdr3_aa: CASSPAGNQPQHF
v_call: TRBV2; clone_size: -; j_call: TRBJ1-1; d_call: -; cdr3_nt: TGTGCCAGCAGGAGGGTGGATATGACACCGGCCACTGAAGCTTTCTTT; cdr3_aa: CASRRVDMTPATEAFF
v_call: TRBV6-5; clone_size: once; j_call: TRBJ2-5; d_call: -; cdr3_nt: TGTGCCAGCAGTTTTAGCAGGGAATGGGAGACCCAGTACTTC; cdr3_aa: CASSFSREWETQYF
v_call: TRBV18; clone_size: -; j_call: TRBJ2-6; d_call: -; cdr3_nt: TGTGCCAGCTCATCTAGACAGGAGCGCTCTGGGGCCAACGTCCTGACTTTC; cdr3_aa: CASSSRQERSGANVLTF
v_call: TRBV9; clone_size: -; j_call: TRBJ1-3; d_call: -; cdr3_nt: TGTGCCAGCAGCGGAACACCGAGGAATGGAAACACCATATATTTT; cdr3_aa: CASSGTPRNGNTIYF
v_call: TRBV28; clone_size: -; j_call: TRBJ2-1; d_call: -; cdr3_nt: TGTGCCAGCACCGCGGTGGAGGTTTCCTACAATGAGCAGTTCTTC; cdr3_aa: CASTAVEVSYNEQFF
v_call: TRBV28; clone_size: -; j_call: TRBJ2-1; d_call: TRBD1; cdr3_nt: TGTGCCAGCAGTGTCGAAGGGGGCGCGTCCTACAATGAGCAGTTCTTC; cdr3_aa: CASSVEGGASYNEQFF
v_call: TRBV19; clone_size: -; j_call: TRBJ2-2; d_call: -; cdr3_nt: TGTGCCAGTAGTATAGTACCCGGGATTGTTGGCACCGGGGAGCTGTTTTTT; cdr3_aa: CASSIVPGIVGTGELFF
v_call: TRBV3-1/TRBV3-2; clone_size: -; j_call: TRBJ1-2; d_call: -; cdr3_nt: TGTGCCAGCAGCCAAGATTCTGGCAGGGGCTATGGCTACACCTTC; cdr3_aa: CASSQDSGRGYGYTF
v_call: TRBV5-8; clone_size: -; j_call: TRBJ2-7; d_call: -; cdr3_nt: TGTGCCAGCAGCCGGCTCGTACAGGCCGAGCAGTACTTC; cdr3_aa: CASSRLVQAEQYF